These 29 T cell receptor beta chains were sequenced from one sample in a study of CD8+CD57+ T cells in acquired aplastic anemia. Profiling that covered TCR beta VDJ and CDR3 relied on genomic DNA as its template. Using its own MiXCR run on the reads, TCRdb lists one record per CDR3 protein. This table holds some 120,000 distinct CDR3 sequences, about 46% found once. Material for sequencing was sorted CD4+, CD8+, or CD8+CD57+ T cells (not recorded which) from PBMCs. The origin of the receptors is a human donor in good health, serving as a control.

This clonotype was counted at least ten times. The genes are TRBV7-3 and TRBJ2-5; maybe TRBD1 (5 bases). The germline V gene encodes CDR1 SGHTA and CDR2 FQGTGA. Trimming removed 1 base from V and 4 bases from J, with 7 bases in between. The CDR3 is 13 amino acids. CDR3 DNA: TGTGCCAGCAGCTTAAACCAGGGAGAGACCCAGTACTTC. Translation gives CASSLNQGETQYF. Supplemented by reference TRBV7-3 and TRBJ2-5, the full variable domain reads GAGVSQTPSNKVTEKGKYVELRCDPISGHTALYWYRQSLGQGPEFLIYFQGTGAADDSGLPNDRFFAVRPEGSVSTLKIQRTERGDSAVYLCASSLNQGETQYFGPGTRLLVL.

This clonotype was picked up a small number of times. The chain carries TRBV27 and TRBJ1-5; no clear D gene. Germline V gives CDR1 MNHEY, CDR2 SMNVEV (reference sequence). The V end was cut by 0 bases, the J end by 4 bases, with 10 bases between. The CDR3 has 15 amino acids. CDR3 protein: CASSLSGQRNQPQHF. The CDR3 DNA is TGTGCCAGCAGTTTATCCGGCCAGAGAAATCAGCCCCAGCATTTT.

The gene calls are TRBV7-3 and TRBJ2-7, with TRBD2 matching 10 bases. CDR3 size: 15 residues. Germline trimming cut 2 bases from V and 4 bases from J; bases unmatched to any gene: 5. Germline V lookup: CDR1 SGHTA, CDR2 FQGTGA. The CDR3 sequence: CASSLQRGGMYEQYF. CDR3 coding DNA: TGTGCCAGCAGCTTACAGCGGGGGGGCATGTACGAGCAGTACTTC.

The table lists this clonotype with many counts. The chain carries TRBV7-2 and TRBJ1-6, with 8 bases lining up with TRBD1. Germline V lookup: CDR1 SGHTA, CDR2 FQGNSA. This CDR3 has 15 amino acids. Unmatched junction bases numbered 8, after V lost 6 bases and J lost 7 bases. The CDR3 region is CASSPVRDRNSPLHF. The CDR3 DNA follows: TGTGCCAGCAGTCCTGTCCGGGACAGGAATTCACCCCTCCACTTT.

This clonotype was picked up many times. The chain is built from TRBV7-2 and TRBJ2-1, with D hard to call. The germline V gene encodes CDR1 SGHTA and CDR2 FQGNSA. V was trimmed by 5 bases and J by 9 bases, leaving 11 bases between them. This CDR3 is built from 12 residues. CDR3 DNA: TGTGCCAGCAGCCCTACTACGGTTGAGCAGTTCTTC. Protein sequence: CASSPTTVEQFF. Together with reference TRBV7-2 and TRBJ2-1, the CDR3 gives the full variable domain: GAGVSQSPSNKVTEKGKDVELRCDPISGHTALYWYRQSLGQGLEFLIYFQGNSAPDKSGLPSDRFSAERTGGSVSTLTIQRTQQEDSAVYLCASSPTTVEQFFGPGTRLTVL.

This clonotype was counted once. A much larger clone differs from this one at a single base, so this may be a read error. The CDR3 DNA reads TGTGCCAGCAGCGCAGGACAGGGAACAGATACGCAGTATTTT. Translating gives CASSAGQGTDTQYF. The V gene is TRBV2, the J gene TRBJ2-3; 8 nucleotides match TRBD1. Germline CDR1 SNHLY, CDR2 FYNNEI. The CDR3 is made up of 14 amino acids. The J segment lost 3 bases and the V segment lost 6 bases, leaving 5 bases of the junction unmatched.

This clonotype was detected many times. CDR3 amino acids: CASSSLDILGETQYF. For the CDR3, the DNA is TGTGCCAGCAGCTCATTGGACATCCTAGGGGAGACCCAGTACTTC. V gene TRBV11-1 combines with J gene TRBJ2-5; weak D call: TRBD1 (5 bases). CDR1 and CDR2 from the germline V gene are SGHAT and FQDESV (reference sequence). This CDR3 is 15 amino acids long. V lost 4 bases and J 5 bases, leaving 17 bases between the germline ends.

The J gene is TRBJ2-7, the V gene TRBV24-1; no reliable D call. The CDR3 consists of 14 residues. V shed 9 bases and J shed 3 bases, with 17 bases lying between them. CDR1 is KGHDR and CDR2 is SFDVKD in the germline V gene. CDR3 sequence: CATGNVVSRYEQYV. In DNA, the CDR3 is TGTGCCACCGGGAACGTTGTGTCCCGCTACGAGCAGTACGTC.

Many counts were recorded for this clonotype. The J gene is TRBJ1-4, the V gene TRBV12-3 or TRBV12-4; the match to TRBD1 covers 10 bases. V was clipped by 5 bases and J by 7 bases; unmatched bases: 7. This CDR3 contains 15 residues. The CDR3 coding sequence is TGTGCCAGCAGTGGGACAGGGGAGGGGGTTGAAAAACTGTTTTTT. Translated: CASSGTGEGVEKLFF.

This clonotype has a count of ten or more. The chain joins TRBV6-2 or TRBV6-3 to TRBJ1-2; perhaps TRBD1 as D (5 bases). V was shortened by 10 bases and J by 0 bases, with 12 bases between the two germline ends. The CDR3 runs 13 residues. From germline, CDR1 is MNHEY and CDR2 SVGEGT. CDR3: CAIRTPTNYGYTF. The CDR3 nucleotides read TGTGCCATTCGGACACCGACTAACTATGGCTACACCTTC.

This clonotype was seen at least ten times. The V call is TRBV20-1, the J call TRBJ1-2; D not resolved. V was clipped by 6 bases and J by 4 bases, with 18 bases between them. Germline CDR1 DFQATT, CDR2 SNEGSKA (reference sequence). The CDR3 sequence is 14 residues long. CDR3 sequence reads: CSAPAPGGVYGYTF. DNA for the CDR3: TGCAGTGCCCCCGCTCCAGGAGGCGTCTATGGCTACACCTTC.

The J gene is TRBJ2-1, the V gene TRBV7-8, with 11 bases that match TRBD2. J was trimmed by 8 bases and V by 1 base; bases with no gene match: 7. CDR1 and CDR2 (germline): SGHVS, FQNEAQ. There are 16 residues in the CDR3. CDR3 protein: CASSLGASGRFDEQFF. DNA for the CDR3: TGTGCCAGCAGCTTAGGCGCTAGCGGGAGGTTCGATGAGCAGTTCTTC.

The CDR3 here is CASTRTGGSLNTGELFF. In nucleotides, the CDR3 is TGTGCCAGCACGAGGACAGGGGGTTCCCTGAACACCGGGGAGCTGTTTTTT. J is TRBJ2-2 and V is TRBV19, with 10 nucleotides matching TRBD1. The trim removed 9 bases at V and 1 base at J, leaving 11 bases unmatched. This CDR3 has 17 amino acids. Germline assignment: CDR1 LNHDA and CDR2 SQIVND (reference sequence). The whole variable domain, remainder taken from reference TRBV19 and TRBJ2-2, is DGGITQSPKYLFRKEGQNVTLSCEQNLNHDAMYWYRQDPGQGLRLIYYSQIVNDFQKGDIAEGYSVSREKKESFPLTVTSAQKNPTAFYLCASTRTGGSLNTGELFFGEGSRLTVL.

This clonotype was recorded many times. This sequence joins TRBV12-3 or TRBV12-4 and TRBJ2-7; the D is unclear. The V gene lost 3 bases and the J gene lost 7 bases, with 16 bases spanning the gap. This CDR3 comprises 14 residues. The CDR3 sequence: CASSFARDRAEQYF. DNA of the CDR3: TGTGCCAGCAGTTTTGCGAGAGACCGCGCGGAGCAGTACTTC.

This clonotype was counted only a few times. This chain links TRBV18 with TRBJ2-1, with D perhaps being TRBD1 or TRBD2 (6 bases each). V shed 9 bases and J shed 7 bases, with 19 bases lying between them. Germline values: CDR1 KGHSH, CDR2 LQKENI. The CDR3 length is 14 residues. The CDR3 DNA reads as TGTGCCAGTGTAGCGGCAGGGGCTGTGAATGAGCAGTTCTTC. Its protein product is CASVAAGAVNEQFF.

This clonotype occurred a few times. The genes are TRBV15 and TRBJ2-1; 8 nucleotides match TRBD2. CDR3 size: 15 residues. Per the germline V gene, CDR1 is LNHNV and CDR2 is YYDKDF (reference sequence). V dropped 0 bases and J dropped 8; count of bases not matched to a gene: 6. The DNA of the CDR3 is TGTGCCACCAGCAGAGATACGGGAGGGGTTGATGAGCAGTTCTTC. Encoded protein: CATSRDTGGVDEQFF.

This clonotype was picked up many times. J is TRBJ2-7 and V is TRBV29-1; 7 nucleotides agree with TRBD1. The CDR3 is 14 amino acids. V lost 4 bases to trimming and J lost 0 bases; unmatched junction nucleotides: 6. The germline gives CDR1 SQVTM, CDR2 ANQGSEA. DNA for the CDR3: TGCAGCGTTGGCAGGGGGTTCAGCTCCTACGAGCAGTACTTC. It codes for CSVGRGFSSYEQYF.

The chain couples TRBV19 to TRBJ1-2; D remains ambiguous. The CDR3 has 14 amino acids. The germline gives CDR1 LNHDA, CDR2 SQIVND (reference sequence). Trimming pared 2 bases from V and 0 bases from J, leaving 7 bases between. The CDR3 DNA sequence: TGTGCCAGTAGTATAACATTAGCTAACTATGGCTACACCTTC. This codes for CASSITLANYGYTF.

The sample holds many counts of this clonotype. The chain is built from TRBV6-1 and TRBJ1-6, with D maybe TRBD1 (5 bases). The germline gives CDR1 MNHNS, CDR2 SASEGT. The CDR3 extends over 13 amino acids. V was shortened by 10 bases and J by 7 bases, with 14 bases between the two germline ends. CDR3: CATRKEGNSPLHF. CDR3 in DNA: TGTGCCACCCGAAAGGAGGGGAATTCACCCCTCCACTTT.

This clonotype was detected only a few times. The chain uses TRBV25-1 and TRBJ2-7; D is possibly TRBD2 (7 bases). The CDR3 spans 15 residues. The V end was cut by 4 bases, the J end by 2 bases, with 15 bases between. CDR1 is MGHDK and CDR2 is SYGVNS in the germline V gene. The CDR3 bases are TGTGCCAGCAGTGCCCTAGGGGAGGGGGCCTACGAGCAGTACTTC. Its translation is CASSALGEGAYEQYF.

This chain joins TRBV24-1 and TRBJ2-1; D is tentatively TRBD1 or TRBD2 (6 bases each). There are 13 residues in the CDR3. Trimming left V 5 bases short and J 4 bases short, with 8 bases between. Germline values: CDR1 KGHDR, CDR2 SFDVKD. The CDR3 reads CATSAGAYNEQFF. CDR3 nucleotide sequence: TGTGCCACCAGTGCGGGGGCTTACAATGAGCAGTTCTTC.

V is TRBV15 and J is TRBJ1-6, with 10 bases fitting TRBD1. The V gene end was trimmed by 0 bases and the J gene end by 6 bases; junction bases not matched to a gene: 5. Germline CDR1 LNHNV, CDR2 YYDKDF (reference sequence). The CDR3 covers 17 residues. The DNA of the CDR3 is TGTGCCACCAGCAGAGAGCGGTGGGACAGGGGTAATTCACCCCTCCACTTT. As protein: CATSRERWDRGNSPLHF. Using reference TRBV15 and TRBJ1-6 for the parts outside the CDR3, the full variable domain is DAMVIQNPRYQVTQFGKPVTLSCSQTLNHNVMYWYQQKSSQAPKLLFHYYDKDFNNEADTPDNFQSRRPNTSFCFLDIRSPGLGDTAMYLCATSRERWDRGNSPLHFGNGTRLTVT.

This clonotype was seen many times. This sequence joins TRBV20-1 and TRBJ2-7; 9 bases line up with TRBD1. CDR1 and CDR2 (germline): DFQATT, SNEGSKA (reference sequence). This CDR3 is built from 16 residues. V gave up 6 bases and J gave up 1 base; unmatched junction bases: 13. CDR3 sequence: CSAERTGQGNSYEQYF. CDR3 DNA sequence: TGCAGTGCGGAGCGGACTGGACAGGGGAATTCCTACGAGCAGTACTTC.

V is TRBV29-1 and J is TRBJ1-1; 9 bases agree with TRBD1. With V trimmed by 7 bases and J by 4 bases, 7 bases remained unmatched. Germline-derived CDR1 and CDR2 are SQVTM and ANQGSEA. This CDR3 has 13 residues. DNA of the CDR3: TGCAGCGCCCTGGGACAGGGTGGCACTGAAGCTTTCTTT. Residues: CSALGQGGTEAFF. Complete variable domain (other parts from reference TRBV29-1 and TRBJ1-1): SAVISQKPSRDICQRGTSLTIQCQVDSQVTMMFWYRQQPGQSLTLIATANQGSEATYESGFVIDKFPISRPNLTFSTLTVSNMSPEDSSIYLCSALGQGGTEAFFGQGTRLTVV.

A few counts support this clonotype. The chain recombines TRBV7-2 with TRBJ2-7; a possible D gene is TRBD1 (8 bases). Between the trimmed V and J ends, which lost 6 bases and 1 base, there was a span of 19 bases. CDR3 length: 16 residues. Germline CDR1 SGHTA, CDR2 FQGNSA. The CDR3 loop is CASSRQGQGGSYEQYF. CDR3 DNA sequence: TGTGCCAGCAGTCGACAAGGACAGGGAGGGTCCTACGAGCAGTACTTC.

This clonotype has at least ten counts. The V and J genes are TRBV6-2 or TRBV6-3 and TRBJ1-2; 7 positions agree with TRBD1. This CDR3 has 17 residues. J gave up 5 bases and V 2 bases, and 14 bases lay outside the gene matches. Germline V gene lookup returns CDR1 MNHEY and CDR2 SVGEGT. This CDR3 reads CASSYPQEQGWRYGYTF. The CDR3 bases are TGTGCCAGCAGTTACCCACAAGAACAGGGGTGGAGGTATGGCTACACCTTC.

This clonotype was observed at least ten times. The chain employs TRBV11-3 and TRBJ1-2; 12 bases map to TRBD1. Per the germline V gene, CDR1 is SGHNT and CDR2 is YENEEA. The V gene end was trimmed by 4 bases and the J gene end by 4 bases; junction bases not matched to a gene: 4. The CDR3 spans 15 residues. The CDR3 is CASSSMGQGAYGYTF. In nucleotides, the CDR3 is TGTGCCAGCAGCTCAATGGGACAGGGGGCCTATGGCTACACCTTC.

This chain uses TRBV12-3 or TRBV12-4 with TRBJ1-6, with D perhaps TRBD1 (5 bases). The CDR3 has 15 residues. V was shortened by 5 bases and J by 0 bases, with 8 bases between the two germline ends. This chain's CDR3 is CASSPGSSYNSPLHF. The CDR3 nucleotides are TGTGCCAGCAGTCCAGGGAGCTCCTATAATTCACCCCTCCACTTT.

This clonotype came up many times. V is TRBV10-3 and J is TRBJ1-1; D is uncertain. Trimming left V 4 bases short and J 7 bases short, with 13 bases between. There are 13 residues in the CDR3. Germline CDR1 is ENHRY and CDR2 is SYGVKD. CDR3 amino acids: CAISAREGGEAFF. The DNA for the CDR3 is TGTGCCATCAGTGCCCGGGAAGGTGGTGAAGCTTTCTTT.